This T cell receptor beta chain was sequenced during a study of OX40 agonist ivuxolimab in advanced cancers. The assay was immunoSEQ multiplex PCR, and TCRdb's table has in-frame clones only and misses some. The sample lists roughly 80,000 clones; around four fifths were seen once. V shed 1 base and J shed 1 base, with 13 bases lying between them. CDR3 size: 16 residues. Looked up from germline, CDR1 is SEHNR and CDR2 is FQNEAQ (reference sequence). The rearrangement links TRBV7-9 to TRBJ2-5, with D perhaps TRBD1 (6 bases). This specimen was CD4+ or CD8+ T cells sorted from blood, taken in a trial of the OX40 agonist ivuxolimab. The receptor was derived from an adult with an advanced solid tumor such as melanoma, head and neck, liver or kidney cancer. The CDR3 protein is CASSLVTGSSQETQYF. In nucleotides, the CDR3 is TGTGCCAGCAGCTTAGTCACAGGGTCCTCCCAAGAGACCCAGTACTTC.